One and the same sample provided the 28 T cell receptor beta chains below, sequenced in a study of T cell responses to AZD1222 COVID-19 vaccine. Clones were sequenced by immunoSEQ multiplex PCR, and TCRdb holds only the in-frame ones, with some missing. Of approximately 64,000 clones in the sample, roughly 84% were seen once. Sequences were derived from peripheral blood, sampled on day 0 of AZD1222 vaccination. Receptors originate from an adult in good health.

This clone was counted between two and nine times. The chain has TRBV30 and TRBJ2-1; 14 nucleotides align to TRBD2. Germline CDR1 is GTSNPN and CDR2 is SVGIG (reference sequence). V was pared by 4 bases and J by 8 bases, with 4 bases of the junction left unmatched. This CDR3 has 14 residues. CDR3 sequence reads: CAWKTSGGVHEQFF. The CDR3 DNA sequence: TGTGCCTGGAAGACTAGCGGGGGGGTGCATGAGCAGTTCTTC.

This chain connects TRBV18 to TRBJ1-3; TRBD1 matches at 7 bases. J was trimmed by 5 bases and V by 6 bases; bases with no gene match: 13. The CDR3 totals 16 residues. Germline CDR1 reads KGHSH; CDR2 reads LQKENI. CDR3 loop: CASSQDRENFRNTIYF. For the CDR3, the DNA is TGTGCCAGCTCCCAAGACAGGGAGAACTTCAGAAACACCATATATTTT.

CDR3 nucleotides: TGCGCCAGCAGTGAGAGTGGAGGGTCCTACAATGAGCAGTTCTTC. Translating it yields CASSESGGSYNEQFF. V and J are TRBV10-2 and TRBJ2-1; D possibly corresponds to TRBD2 (6 bases). Trimming removed 2 bases at V and 1 base at J, with 9 bases between. This CDR3 is built from 15 residues. Looked up from germline, CDR1 is WSHSY and CDR2 is SAAADI.

The rearrangement joins TRBV7-2 to TRBJ2-7; TRBD1 matches at 9 bases. V shed 7 bases and J 3 bases; nucleotides not matched to a gene: 7. Germline values: CDR1 SGHTA, CDR2 FQGNSA. This CDR3 comprises 14 residues. CDR3 nucleotide sequence: TGTGCCAGCAAAACCGGGACAGGGAACTACGAGCAGTACTTC. This sequence encodes CASKTGTGNYEQYF.

This chain connects TRBV28 to TRBJ1-6; TRBD1 matches 7 bases. The V and J ends lost 7 bases and 4 bases, in that order; junction bases with no gene match: 10. The CDR3 is 16 amino acids. CDR1 and CDR2 (germline): MDHEN, SYDVKM. In DNA form, the CDR3 reads TGTGCCAGCACCCCCATAGGGGGCCGGTATAATTCACCCCTCCACTTT. Protein: CASTPIGGRYNSPLHF.

Note on this clone: Other DNA sequences in this specimen translate into the identical CDR3. The rearrangement uses TRBV30 and TRBJ1-2, with D maybe TRBD1 (5 bases). Trimming cost V 0 bases and J 2 bases, with 7 bases left between them. The CDR3 covers 13 residues. Germline V gene lookup returns CDR1 GTSNPN and CDR2 SVGIG (reference sequence). DNA for the CDR3: TGTGCCTGGAGTGTTGGGGCCAACTATGGCTACACCTTC. Translated, it gives CAWSVGANYGYTF.

The rearrangement uses TRBV28 and TRBJ1-1; D gene ambiguous. Germline V gene data show CDR1 as MDHEN and CDR2 as SYDVKM. The ends were cut back, 5 bases at V and 2 bases at J, with 6 bases in the middle. This CDR3 is 12 amino acids long. The CDR3 spells CASSHSNTEAFF. The CDR3 bases are TGTGCCAGCAGTCACAGCAACACTGAAGCTTTCTTT.

The V call is TRBV11-2, the J call TRBJ1-2, with D perhaps matching TRBD1 (6 bases). The V end was cut by 6 bases, the J end by 4 bases, with 15 bases between. CDR1 SGHAT and CDR2 FQNNGV come from the germline V gene. The CDR3 is 14 residues long. The CDR3 region has the DNA TGTGCCAGCAGTTTGGAACAGGGAGGCTATGGCTACACCTTC. Translation: CASSLEQGGYGYTF.

This clone was recorded once. The CDR3: CASSPGLAGGDEQFF. In DNA form, the CDR3 reads TGTGCCAGCTCACCGGGACTAGCGGGGGGAGATGAGCAGTTCTTC. The rearrangement joins TRBV18 to TRBJ2-1, with 15 bases aligning to TRBD2. CDR3 size: 15 residues. The ends lost 3 bases at V and 8 bases at J; junction bases unmatched: 2. Germline V CDR1 and CDR2: KGHSH, LQKENI.

The chain uses TRBV4-3 and TRBJ2-1; a weak D match, TRBD2 (5 bases). The CDR3 is 18 amino acids. Germline CDR1 LGHNA, CDR2 YSLEER. The V end lost 4 bases, the J end lost 1 base, and 20 bases lay between the germline ends. The CDR3 spells CASSPSAAASPSYNEQFF. CDR3 coding DNA: TGCGCCAGCAGCCCCTCGGCTGCCGCTAGCCCATCCTACAATGAGCAGTTCTTC.

This clone is a singleton in its sample. This chain uses TRBV11-2 with TRBJ1-1; no definite D call. There are 13 residues in the CDR3. Germline V gene sequence: CDR1 SGHAT, CDR2 FQNNGV. V gave up 0 bases and J gave up 2 bases, with 4 bases separating them. The CDR3 spells CASSLERNTEAFF. The CDR3, as DNA: TGTGCCAGCAGCTTAGAAAGAAACACTGAAGCTTTCTTT.

The V gene is TRBV12-3 or TRBV12-4, the J gene TRBJ1-1; D is unclear. V shed 3 bases and J shed 2 bases, with 7 bases lying between them. The length of the CDR3 is 13 residues. CDR3 DNA sequence: TGTGCCAGCAGTTTCACAAGTAACACTGAAGCTTTCTTT. It codes for CASSFTSNTEAFF.

The chain joins TRBV6-2 or TRBV6-3 to TRBJ2-7, with D tentatively TRBD1 (6 bases). The germline V gene has CDR1 MNHEY and CDR2 SVGEGT. V was pared by 3 bases and J by 0 bases, with 21 bases between. The CDR3 runs to 18 residues. The CDR3 nucleotides read TGTGCCAGCAGTTATAGAACAAGGGACACCTCGAGCTCCTACGAGCAGTACTTC. It translates to CASSYRTRDTSSSYEQYF.

The V and J genes are TRBV7-9 and TRBJ1-1; D uncertain. Germline CDR1 and CDR2: SEHNR and FQNEAQ (reference sequence). With 6 bases removed from V and 1 base from J, the gap between germline ends came to 9 bases. This CDR3 contains 13 residues. CDR3 sequence: CASRGLSNTEAFF. DNA of the CDR3: TGTGCCAGCAGAGGGCTTTCGAACACTGAAGCTTTCTTT.

The V call is TRBV6-1, the J call TRBJ1-6, with no clear D. Trimming took 2 bases from V and 0 from J, leaving 8 bases between them. Germline V gene sequence: CDR1 MNHNS, CDR2 SASEGT. The CDR3 contains 16 residues. CDR3 region: CASSELKSSYNSPLHF. CDR3 sequence (DNA): TGTGCCAGCAGTGAACTCAAGAGCTCCTATAATTCACCCCTCCACTTT.

The genes are TRBV6-5 and TRBJ1-4; the D is unclear. The CDR3 contains 16 residues. Trimming cost V 0 bases and J 0 bases, with 8 bases left between them. CDR1 and CDR2 (germline): MNHEY, SVGAGI. CDR3: CASSYSGVATNEKLFF. The CDR3 nucleotides are TGTGCCAGCAGTTACTCGGGAGTTGCAACTAATGAAAAACTGTTTTTT.

The CDR3 DNA reads TGTGCCAGCAGTGGCCCCGGGGGATACACCGGGGAGCTGTTTTTT. This codes for CASSGPGGYTGELFF. The V gene is TRBV27, the J gene TRBJ2-2; tentatively, D is TRBD2 (6 bases). The V gene's germline CDR1 is MNHEY and CDR2 SMNVEV (reference sequence). Between the trimmed V and J ends, which lost 5 bases and 3 bases, there was a span of 13 bases. The CDR3 sequence is 15 residues long.

J is TRBJ2-2 and V is TRBV2; the D is unclear. The germline V and J ends were trimmed by 5 bases and 2 bases, with 0 bases remaining between them. The CDR3 totals 11 residues. The germline V gene encodes CDR1 SNHLY and CDR2 FYNNEI. The CDR3 nucleotides read TGTGCCAGCAGTAACACCGGGGAGCTGTTTTTT. Its translation: CASSNTGELFF.

The V call is TRBV6-5, the J call TRBJ2-3; the D gene is possibly TRBD2 (7 bases). The CDR3 is made up of 15 amino acids. Trimming pared 8 bases from V and 4 bases from J, leaving 19 bases between. Germline V gene lookup returns CDR1 MNHEY and CDR2 SVGAGI. Here the CDR3 DNA reads TGTGCCAGCGTAGTCGGGGGGCCCCGGGCAGATACGCAGTATTTT. This sequence encodes CASVVGGPRADTQYF.

The CDR3 region has the DNA TGCGCCAGCAGCCAAGTGGCAGGGAGCTCCTACGAGCAGTACTTC. Its translation: CASSQVAGSSYEQYF. J is TRBJ2-7 and V is TRBV4-3, with D perhaps assigned TRBD1 or TRBD2 (5 bases each). The V gene's germline CDR1 is LGHNA and CDR2 YSLEER. The V end lost 1 base, the J end lost 0 bases, and 10 bases lay between the germline ends. The CDR3 is 15 residues long.

The V call is TRBV5-5, the J call TRBJ1-1; tentatively, D is TRBD1 (6 bases). V lost 5 bases, J lost 9 bases, and 17 bases lay in between. From germline, CDR1 is SGHKS and CDR2 YYEKEE (reference sequence). This CDR3 spans 13 amino acids. In DNA, the CDR3 is TGTGCCAGCAGGGAAGCGGGGACACCCAAAGCTTTCTTT. This translates into CASREAGTPKAFF.

The chain carries TRBV29-1 and TRBJ2-1; D is unresolved. There are 15 residues in the CDR3. The V gene's germline CDR1 is SQVTM and CDR2 ANQGSEA. V gave up 0 bases and J gave up 6 bases, with 15 bases separating them. The CDR3 protein is CSVEDRSLGPNEQFF. The CDR3 coding sequence is TGCAGCGTTGAAGATCGTTCCCTAGGGCCCAATGAGCAGTTCTTC.

The chain combines TRBV6-2 or TRBV6-3 with TRBJ2-7; unclear D gene. Germline V gives CDR1 MNHEY, CDR2 SVGEGT. The V and J ends lost 3 bases and 4 bases respectively, with 4 bases between them. The length of the CDR3 is 11 residues. The CDR3 nucleotides are TGTGCCAGCAGTTATTGGTACGAGCAGTACTTC. This codes for CASSYWYEQYF.

V and J are TRBV7-9 and TRBJ1-4; a possible D gene is TRBD1 (5 bases). In germline, CDR1 is SEHNR, CDR2 FQNEAQ (reference sequence). This CDR3 has 15 amino acids. V was clipped by 3 bases and J by 3 bases, with 11 bases between them. This chain's CDR3 is CASSFRARANEKLFF. CDR3 in DNA: TGTGCCAGCAGCTTCAGGGCTCGCGCTAATGAAAAACTGTTTTTT.

This sequence joins TRBV28 and TRBJ1-5; 7 bases agree with TRBD1. Germline V gene lookup returns CDR1 MDHEN and CDR2 SYDVKM. J lost 4 bases, V lost 6 bases, and 6 bases had no gene match. The CDR3 is made up of 14 amino acids. CDR3 nucleotides: TGTGCCAGCAGGCAGACAGGGTCGAATCAGCCCCAGCATTTT. It specifies CASRQTGSNQPQHF. Using reference TRBV28 and TRBJ1-5 for the parts outside the CDR3, the full variable domain is DVKVTQSSRYLVKRTGEKVFLECVQDMDHENMFWYRQDPGLGLRLIYFSYDVKMKEKGDIPEGYSVSREKKERFSLILESASTNQTSMYLCASRQTGSNQPQHFGDGTRLSIL.

This clone showed up just a few times. V gene TRBV7-9 combines with J gene TRBJ1-4; maybe TRBD1 (5 bases). There are 14 residues in the CDR3. The ends were cut back, 3 bases at V and 7 bases at J, with 12 bases in the middle. Germline V gives CDR1 SEHNR, CDR2 FQNEAQ (reference sequence). CDR3 residues: CASSFDGTAEKLFF. The CDR3 DNA reads as TGTGCCAGCAGCTTTGACGGGACGGCTGAAAAACTGTTTTTT.

The genes are TRBV2 and TRBJ2-7, with D possibly matching TRBD1 (6 bases). V was shortened by 7 bases and J by 7 bases, with 20 bases between the two germline ends. Germline CDR1 SNHLY, CDR2 FYNNEI. The length of the CDR3 is 14 residues. Here the CDR3 reads CASKITGNLREQYF. CDR3 nucleotide sequence: TGTGCCAGCAAAATTACAGGGAATCTGCGGGAGCAGTACTTC.

The chain couples TRBV11-2 to TRBJ2-1; 7 bases map to TRBD2. V shed 4 bases, J shed 8 bases, and the junction held 11 bases outside the gene matches. The germline CDR1 and CDR2 sequences are SGHAT and FQNNGV. This CDR3 has 15 residues. The CDR3 sequence: CASSSPRTSFHEQFF. DNA of the CDR3: TGTGCCAGCAGCTCCCCCCGGACTAGTTTCCATGAGCAGTTCTTC.